This TCR beta chain is from a study of cytomegalovirus exposure and HLA in healthy donors. Overall study: It was reported in a later analysis that the same platform had been used for the approximately 110 validation repertoires as for the 666 first-cohort repertoires.

General study points: Confirmation in vitro established that a few CMV-associated chains were specific for CMV antigens.

Notes on this clone: Its matching antigen is unknown.

CDR3 length: 15 amino acids. Germline CDR1 is GTSNPN and CDR2 is SVGIG (reference sequence). V lost 0 bases and J 1 base, leaving 11 bases between the germline ends. Using immunoSEQ multiplex PCR, the repertoire was profiled, and TCRdb retains in-frame clones only, with some absent. In the table there are about 130,000 clones, about 80% of which are singletons. The sample comprised PBMCs. The chain links TRBV30 to TRBJ2-3; perhaps TRBD2 as D (6 bases). The receptor's source is a young man in good health and CMV-seropositive. Here the CDR3 reads CAWSVGSGGTDTQYF. The CDR3 region has the DNA TGTGCCTGGAGTGTGGGTAGCGGAGGCACAGATACGCAGTATTTT.